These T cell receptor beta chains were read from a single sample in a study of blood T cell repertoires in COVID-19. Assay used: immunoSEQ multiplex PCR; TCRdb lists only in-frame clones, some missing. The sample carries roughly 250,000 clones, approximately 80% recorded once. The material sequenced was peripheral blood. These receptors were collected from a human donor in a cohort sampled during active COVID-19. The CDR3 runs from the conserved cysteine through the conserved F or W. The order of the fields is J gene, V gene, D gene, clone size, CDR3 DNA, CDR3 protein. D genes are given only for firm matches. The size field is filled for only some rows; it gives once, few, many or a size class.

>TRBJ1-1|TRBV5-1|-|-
TGCGCCAGCAGCGGTACTACAGGGAACACTGAAGCTTTCTTT
CASSGTTGNTEAFF
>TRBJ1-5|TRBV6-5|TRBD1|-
TGTGCCAGCAGCGTACAGGGGGCAGAGCAGCCCCAGCATTTT
CASSVQGAEQPQHF
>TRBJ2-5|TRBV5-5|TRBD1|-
TGTGCCAGCAGCTTAACCGGGACAGGGGCGTGGGAGACCCAGTACTTC
CASSLTGTGAWETQYF
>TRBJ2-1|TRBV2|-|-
TGTGCCAGCAGCCCTTCCCAGGCCAACGCCCATTTCTTC
CASSPSQANAHFF
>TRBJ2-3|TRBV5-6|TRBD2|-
TGTGCCAGCAGCTTGTATGCGGGGGGGCTTGTCACAGATACGCAGTATTTT
CASSLYAGGLVTDTQYF
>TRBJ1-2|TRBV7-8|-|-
TGTGCCAGCAGCTTAGCCCAGTCTAACTATGGCTACACCTTC
CASSLAQSNYGYTF
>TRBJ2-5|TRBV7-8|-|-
TGTGCCAGCAGCTTCAGACTAGTGTCGTTCCGAGAGACCCAGTACTTC
CASSFRLVSFRETQYF
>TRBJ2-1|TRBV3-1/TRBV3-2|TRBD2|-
TGTGCCAGCAGCCAAGACGTAGTAGCGGGTTCGAATGAGCAGTTCTTC
CASSQDVVAGSNEQFF
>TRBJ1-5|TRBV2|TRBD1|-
TGTGCCAGCAGGGGACAGGGGGCTAGCAATCAGCCCCAGCATTTT
CASRGQGASNQPQHF
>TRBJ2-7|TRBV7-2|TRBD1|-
TGTGCCAGCAGCCGCCGGGACAGGGGCTCCTACGAGCAGTACTTC
CASSRRDRGSYEQYF
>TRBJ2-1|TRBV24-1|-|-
TGTGCCACCAGTGACTCTAGCGTCAATGAGCAGTTCTTC
CATSDSSVNEQFF
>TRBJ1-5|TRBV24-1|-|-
TGTGCCACCAGTGAGTCCGGGGGGCTAAACAATCAGCCCCAGCATTTT
CATSESGGLNNQPQHF
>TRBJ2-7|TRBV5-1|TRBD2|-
TGCGCCAGCAGCTTCGGGACTAGCGGGGGTTACGAGCAGTACTTC
CASSFGTSGGYEQYF
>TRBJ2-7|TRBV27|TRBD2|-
TGTGCCAGCAGTCTCTCCCGAGCGGGAGTGTACGAGCAGTACTTC
CASSLSRAGVYEQYF
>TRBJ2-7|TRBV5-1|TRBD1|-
TGCGCCAGCAGCCAGGAACAGGGGCGGCCCTACGAGCAGTACTTC
CASSQEQGRPYEQYF
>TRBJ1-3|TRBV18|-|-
TGTGCCAGCTCACCTGAGCGAAACACCATATATTTT
CASSPERNTIYF
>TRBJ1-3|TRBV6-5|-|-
TGTGCCAGCAGTTTTTACGGCACCATATATTTT
CASSFYGTIYF
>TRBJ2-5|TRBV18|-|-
TGTGCCAGCTCACCAGGAATACGGGAAGAGACCCAGTACTTC
CASSPGIREETQYF
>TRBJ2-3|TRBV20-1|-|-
TGCAGTGCTACACGCGGGGATACGCAGTATTTT
CSATRGDTQYF
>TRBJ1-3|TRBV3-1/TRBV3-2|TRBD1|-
TGTGCCAGCAGCCCCGCAGACAGGGTCGGAAACACCATATATTTT
CASSPADRVGNTIYF
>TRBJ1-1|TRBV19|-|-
TGTGCCAGTAGTATAATAGGGGGTAGGGCTGAAGCTTTCTTT
CASSIIGGRAEAFF
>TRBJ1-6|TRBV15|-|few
TGTGCCACCAGCAGAGGGAGGAATTCACCCCTCCACTTT
CATSRGRNSPLHF
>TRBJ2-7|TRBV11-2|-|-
TGTGCCAGCAGCTTAGCGTCAGGGAAGGCCTACGAGCAGTACTTC
CASSLASGKAYEQYF
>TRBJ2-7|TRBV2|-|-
TGTGCCAGCAGCAGAACACGTTCAGACGAGCAGTACTTC
CASSRTRSDEQYF
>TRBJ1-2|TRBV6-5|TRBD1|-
TGTGCCAGCAGGGCCTGGGACAGGGTCCATGGCTACACCTTC
CASRAWDRVHGYTF
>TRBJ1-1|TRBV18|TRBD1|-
TGTGCCAGCTCACCACCCGGGGACAGGCGGGGTGAAGCTTTCTTT
CASSPPGDRRGEAFF
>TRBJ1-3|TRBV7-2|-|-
TGTGCCAGCAGCTCCTTCCCGGACAGCTCTGGAAACACCATATATTTT
CASSSFPDSSGNTIYF
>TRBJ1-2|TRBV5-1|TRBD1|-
TGCGCCAGCAGTTTCCCGGGACAGGGGGCTGGTGGCTACACCTTC
CASSFPGQGAGGYTF
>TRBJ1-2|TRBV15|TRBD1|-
TGTGCCACCAGCAGAGATTCGACAGGGTCCTATGGCTACACCTTC
CATSRDSTGSYGYTF
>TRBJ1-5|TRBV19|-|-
TGTGCCAGTCGTCTCACGGGGGGAAATCAGCCCCAGCATTTT
CASRLTGGNQPQHF
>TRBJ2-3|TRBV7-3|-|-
TGTGCCAGCAGCTTAGCCACGAAGCGGAGACGCACAGATACGCAGTATTTT
CASSLATKRRRTDTQYF
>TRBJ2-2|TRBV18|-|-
TGTGCCAGCTCACCTGCACAAGGGGTCGGGGAGCTGTTTTTT
CASSPAQGVGELFF
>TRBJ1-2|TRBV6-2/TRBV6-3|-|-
TGTGCCAGCAGTTACCCGAGCTATGGCTACACCTTC
CASSYPSYGYTF
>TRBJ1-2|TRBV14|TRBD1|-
TGTGCCAGCAGCCGCCTCGGACAGGGGGCGTATGGCTACACCTTC
CASSRLGQGAYGYTF
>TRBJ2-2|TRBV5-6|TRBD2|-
TGTGCCAGCAGCTTGGTTAGCGGGAGGACCTATGGGAACACCGGGGAGCTGTTTTTT
CASSLVSGRTYGNTGELFF
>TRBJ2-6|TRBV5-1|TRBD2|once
TGCGCCAGCAGCCTAGGGACTAGCGGGAGGGCCGGGGCCAACGTCCTGACTTTC
CASSLGTSGRAGANVLTF
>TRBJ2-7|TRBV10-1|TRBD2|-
TGCGCCAGCAGCAATGAAGCGGGATTGTACGAGCAGTACTTC
CASSNEAGLYEQYF
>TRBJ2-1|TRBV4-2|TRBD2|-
TGTGCCAGCAGCCAAGAAGAGACTAGCGGGGTAGGTGAGCAGTTCTTC
CASSQEETSGVGEQFF
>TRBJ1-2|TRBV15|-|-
TGTGCCACCAGCAGAGATAGGGGCAGCAGTGGCTACACCTTC
CATSRDRGSSGYTF
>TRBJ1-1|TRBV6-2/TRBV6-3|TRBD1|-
TGTGCCAGCAGTGACAGGGGTGGCACTGAAGCTTTCTTT
CASSDRGGTEAFF